The 27 T cell receptor beta chains in this list originate from one sample, sequenced in a study of T cells in Graves' hyperthyroidism and ophthalmopathy. Amplified TCR beta CDR3 regions came from RNA transcripts. Using the HTBI primer set, a first-round RT-PCR was run on the TCR CDR3. TCRdb reprocessed the multiplex PCR reads via MiXCR and lists one record per CDR3 protein. The table records over 300,000 distinct CDR3 sequences, roughly an eighth of them present only once. Input material: blood. The receptors were sampled from a middle-aged woman with Graves' ophthalmopathy.

This clonotype was observed many times. The chain has TRBV11-2 and TRBJ2-3, with 11 bases matching TRBD2. The CDR3 consists of 16 residues. V shed 1 base and J 4 bases; nucleotides not matched to a gene: 4. CDR1 is SGHAT, CDR2 FQNNGV, per germline. The DNA of the CDR3 is TGTGCCAGCAGCTTAGTAGCGGGGGGGCAGTCAGATACGCAGTATTTT. Amino acid sequence: CASSLVAGGQSDTQYF.

This clonotype was detected many times. The chain recombines TRBV27 with TRBJ2-3, with TRBD2 identical over 8 bases. V lost 5 bases and J lost 2; bases outside the gene matches: 3. From germline, CDR1 is MNHEY and CDR2 SMNVEV (reference sequence). The CDR3 extends over 14 amino acids. CDR3 in amino acids: CASSHGGATDTQYF. For the CDR3, the DNA is TGTGCCAGCAGTCACGGGGGGGCCACAGATACGCAGTATTTT.

This clonotype was detected many times. The chain joins TRBV6-1 to TRBJ2-3, with 8 bases fitting TRBD2. V lost 5 bases, J lost 3 bases, and 4 bases stayed unmatched. Germline V lookup: CDR1 MNHNS, CDR2 SASEGT. The CDR3 extends over 14 amino acids. The CDR3 reads CASSRGGQTDTQYF. CDR3 bases: TGTGCCAGCAGTCGGGGGGGCCAGACAGATACGCAGTATTTT.

On this clonotype itself: This CDR3 is missing its conserved last phenylalanine or tryptophan, likely due to a read error. The CDR3 region has the DNA TGTGCCAACTTGAGGGTGTCTGAAGCTTTCCTT. Its protein product is CANLRVSEAFL. This rearrangement joins TRBV6-1 to TRBJ1-1; no reliable D call. The germline V and J ends were trimmed by 10 bases and 6 bases, with 12 bases remaining between them. Looked up from germline, CDR1 is MNHNS and CDR2 is SASEGT. The CDR3 sequence is 11 residues long.

This clonotype came up a few times. The chain combines TRBV6-5 with TRBJ1-2; tentative D call: TRBD1 (5 bases). Germline CDR1 reads MNHEY; CDR2 reads SVGAGI. V was pared by 2 bases and J by 3 bases, with 19 bases between. This CDR3 spans 17 amino acids. CDR3 residues: CASSYGQPHPGHYGYTF. As DNA, the CDR3 is TGTGCCAGCAGTTACGGGCAACCGCATCCGGGGCACTATGGCTACACCTTC.

This clonotype was recorded many times. This rearrangement joins TRBV7-2 to TRBJ2-3, with 10 bases aligning to TRBD2. Trimming at V came to 5 bases and at J to 4 bases, leaving 6 bases not matched to a gene. Germline V gene sequence: CDR1 SGHTA, CDR2 FQGNSA. There are 15 residues in the CDR3. The CDR3 spells CASSLSGGSSDTQYF. DNA of the CDR3: TGTGCCAGCAGCCTTAGCGGGGGGAGCTCAGATACGCAGTATTTT.

V gene TRBV10-1 combines with J gene TRBJ1-1; 8 bases fit TRBD1. This CDR3 is built from 14 residues. V shed 4 bases and J 1 base; nucleotides not matched to a gene: 2. The germline V gene has CDR1 WNHNN and CDR2 SYGVQD (reference sequence). The CDR3 nucleotides read TGCGCCAGCAGTGGGACAGGGACGAACACTGAAGCTTTCTTT. The encoded protein is CASSGTGTNTEAFF.

This clonotype was observed at least ten times. Sequence at one end of the junction differs from germline and may be a read error. The rearrangement joins TRBV7-2 to TRBJ1-6; 7 bases fit TRBD1. The germline V gene encodes CDR1 SGHTA and CDR2 FQGNSA. This CDR3 region has 16 residues. In DNA form, the CDR3 reads TGTGCCAGCAGTTTAGATAGGGACAGCGCAAATTCACCCCTCCACTTT. This gives the protein CASSLDRDSANSPLHF.

In this sample, this clonotype turned up many times. J is TRBJ2-3 and V is TRBV20-1, with D hard to call. The CDR3 totals 13 residues. Germline V CDR1 and CDR2: DFQATT, SNEGSKA (reference sequence). V lost 1 base and J 2 bases, leaving 7 bases between the germline ends. In DNA form, the CDR3 reads TGCAGTGCTAGAGTTTTGGACACAGATACGCAGTATTTT. It is translated as CSARVLDTDTQYF.

This clonotype has a count of ten or more. The chain employs TRBV15 and TRBJ2-3; no reliable D call. The CDR3 is made up of 15 amino acids. The V gene's germline CDR1 is LNHNV and CDR2 YYDKDF (reference sequence). V lost 1 base and J 4 bases, leaving 12 bases between the germline ends. The CDR3 DNA sequence: TGTGCCACCAGCAGAGGAGGCGGTCGGGCAGATACGCAGTATTTT. Protein sequence: CATSRGGGRADTQYF.

A few counts support this clonotype. The CDR3 protein is CATSDPGLAGGMSSYNEQFF. CDR3 in DNA: TGTGCCACCAGTGACCCGGGACTAGCGGGAGGAATGAGCTCCTACAATGAGCAGTTCTTC. The rearrangement joins TRBV24-1 to TRBJ2-1; 15 bases are shared with TRBD2. The V gene end was trimmed by 4 bases and the J gene end by 0 bases; junction bases not matched to a gene: 9. CDR1 KGHDR and CDR2 SFDVKD come from the germline V gene. The CDR3 is 20 residues long.

This clonotype has a count of ten or more. The genes are TRBV12-3 or TRBV12-4 and TRBJ1-1, with D perhaps matching TRBD1 (5 bases). Trimming stripped 6 bases from V and 5 bases from J, with 16 bases between. The CDR3 is made up of 14 amino acids. The CDR3 bases are TGTGCCAGCAGCCCTGACAGCTTACTGACTGAAGCTTTCTTT. Its protein product is CASSPDSLLTEAFF.

This clonotype was found a few times. The chain combines TRBV20-1 with TRBJ1-6, with D unclear. V was shortened by 0 bases and J by 5 bases, with 8 bases between the two germline ends. CDR1 is DFQATT and CDR2 is SNEGSKA in the germline V gene (reference sequence). The CDR3 length is 14 residues. CDR3 protein: CSARDQSNNSPLHF. The CDR3 DNA is TGCAGTGCTAGAGATCAGTCCAATAATTCACCCCTCCACTTT.

V and J are TRBV7-2 and TRBJ2-7; the D gene is possibly TRBD2 (7 bases). V gave up 8 bases and J gave up 5 bases, with 13 bases separating them. Germline CDR1 reads SGHTA; CDR2 reads FQGNSA. This CDR3 region has 12 residues. The CDR3 spells CASSGGRNEQYF. The CDR3 DNA is TGTGCCAGCTCCGGGGGGCGTAACGAGCAGTACTTC.

The CDR3 DNA reads TGTGCCAGCAGCTCGGGACAGGGATTCACCACCTATAATTCACCCCTCCACTTT. The encoded protein is CASSSGQGFTTYNSPLHF. This chain joins TRBV11-3 and TRBJ1-6; TRBD1 matches at 9 bases. The V segment lost 4 bases and the J segment 2 bases; nucleotides outside the gene matches: 9. Per the germline V gene, CDR1 is SGHNT and CDR2 is YENEEA. The CDR3 extends over 18 amino acids.

This clonotype was found many times. The chain links TRBV29-1 to TRBJ2-3, with D unclear. There are 14 residues in the CDR3. The V gene's germline CDR1 is SQVTM and CDR2 ANQGSEA. Trimming cost V 2 bases and J 2 bases, with 11 bases left between them. CDR3 amino acids: CSVEIQTLTDTQYF. In DNA form, the CDR3 reads TGCAGCGTTGAAATACAGACCCTCACAGATACGCAGTATTTT.

This clonotype was recorded many times. The rearrangement uses TRBV3-1 and TRBJ1-5; D uncertain. The CDR3 is 15 residues long. The ends were cut back, 0 bases at V and 0 bases at J, with 6 bases in the middle. Germline lookup yields CDR1 LGHDT and CDR2 YNNKEL (reference sequence). The CDR3 reads CASSQDGGSNQPQHF. Here the CDR3 DNA reads TGTGCCAGCAGCCAAGATGGAGGTAGCAATCAGCCCCAGCATTTT.

Ten or more counts support this clonotype. V is TRBV20-1 and J is TRBJ2-3, with D perhaps matching TRBD2 (6 bases). Germline CDR1 is DFQATT and CDR2 is SNEGSKA (reference sequence). Trimming stripped 6 bases from V and 2 bases from J, with 15 bases between. This CDR3 region has 14 residues. The CDR3 coding sequence is TGCAGTGCAGGGAGTGGGGGGACCACAGATACGCAGTATTTT. It translates to CSAGSGGTTDTQYF.

This chain links TRBV27 with TRBJ2-7; no reliable D call. Trimming left V 5 bases short and J 0 bases short, with 11 bases between. The length of the CDR3 is 14 residues. The V gene's germline CDR1 is MNHEY and CDR2 SMNVEV (reference sequence). CDR3 nucleotide sequence: TGTGCCAGCAGTCCAGTAGGGCCCTCCTACGAGCAGTACTTC. Protein: CASSPVGPSYEQYF.

This clonotype was observed many times. The J gene is TRBJ2-3, the V gene TRBV5-6; 8 bases agree with TRBD1. Germline V gene data show CDR1 as SGHDT and CDR2 as YYEEEE. The J segment lost 6 bases and the V segment lost 0 bases, leaving 6 bases of the junction unmatched. The CDR3 sequence is 15 residues long. The CDR3: CASSLVGTGGDTQYF. CDR3 in DNA: TGTGCCAGCAGCTTGGTCGGGACAGGTGGTGATACGCAGTATTTT.

This clonotype was counted ten times or more. The chain has TRBV14 and TRBJ1-1, with D possibly being TRBD1 (6 bases). Trimming cost V 1 base and J 11 bases, with 14 bases left between them. CDR1 and CDR2 from the germline V gene are SGHDN and FVKESK. The CDR3 runs to 13 residues. The CDR3 spells CASSQGRGTNAFF. The CDR3 DNA reads TGTGCCAGCAGCCAAGGGCGAGGGACAAATGCTTTCTTT.

In its sample, this clonotype was seen a few times. The gene calls are TRBV20-1 and TRBJ1-1; D remains unclear. CDR3 length: 12 amino acids. CDR1 and CDR2 (germline): DFQATT, SNEGSKA (reference sequence). V was trimmed by 6 bases and J by 1 base, leaving 9 bases between them. This CDR3 is CSAGRSNTEAFF. The CDR3, as DNA: TGCAGTGCGGGAAGGTCGAACACTGAAGCTTTCTTT.

This chain uses TRBV19 with TRBJ1-3; D not certain. V was clipped by 6 bases and J by 6 bases, with 15 bases between them. CDR1 is LNHDA and CDR2 is SQIVND in the germline V gene (reference sequence). CDR3 length: 14 amino acids. This CDR3 reads CASSQGVWANTIYF. The DNA for the CDR3 is TGTGCCAGTAGCCAAGGAGTATGGGCAAACACCATATATTTT.

This clonotype was counted only a few times. The rearrangement links TRBV27 to TRBJ1-6; 10 positions match TRBD1. This CDR3 region has 14 residues. Looked up from germline, CDR1 is MNHEY and CDR2 is SMNVEV (reference sequence). V was clipped by 7 bases and J by 8 bases; unmatched bases: 5. Written as DNA, the CDR3 is TGTGCCAGCACTCCGACAGGGGGCTATTCACCCCTCCACTTT. Encoded protein: CASTPTGGYSPLHF.

This clonotype was picked up many times. CDR3 region: CASSSGQFTKRAIYF. CDR3 coding DNA: TGTGCCAGCAGCTCGGGACAGTTCACTAAACGGGCCATATATTTT. This rearrangement joins TRBV11-2 to TRBJ1-3, with 7 nucleotides matching TRBD1. The CDR3 extends over 15 amino acids. From germline, CDR1 is SGHAT and CDR2 FQNNGV. V shed 4 bases and J 11 bases; nucleotides not matched to a gene: 14. The full variable domain, with the rest looked up from reference TRBV11-2 and TRBJ1-3, is EAGVAQSPRYKIIEKRQSVAFWCNPISGHATLYWYQQILGQGPKLLIQFQNNGVVDDSQLPKDRFSAERLKGVDSTLKIQPAKLEDSAVYLCASSSGQFTKRAIYFGEGSWLTVV.

This clonotype was observed many times. The rearrangement uses TRBV6-1 and TRBJ1-6; weak D call: TRBD1 (6 bases). Per germline, CDR1 MNHNS and CDR2 SASEGT. Deletions cut 5 bases from V and 6 bases from J, with 11 bases between. CDR3 length: 14 residues. The CDR3 here is CASSLDSTNSPLHF. In DNA form, the CDR3 reads TGTGCCAGCAGTCTGGACAGCACTAATTCACCCCTCCACTTT.

This clonotype has a count of ten or more. V usage is TRBV19 and J usage is TRBJ2-7; 8 bases match TRBD1. The V segment lost 4 bases and the J segment 3 bases; nucleotides outside the gene matches: 11. The CDR3 has 16 amino acids. Looked up from germline, CDR1 is LNHDA and CDR2 is SQIVND (reference sequence). In DNA form, the CDR3 reads TGTGCCAGTAGTACCTCCCTCGGGACAGGTTTCTACGAGCAGTACTTC. Residues: CASSTSLGTGFYEQYF. The complete variable domain, with remaining parts taken from reference TRBV19 and TRBJ2-7, reads DGGITQSPKYLFRKEGQNVTLSCEQNLNHDAMYWYRQDPGQGLRLIYYSQIVNDFQKGDIAEGYSVSREKKESFPLTVTSAQKNPTAFYLCASSTSLGTGFYEQYFGPGTRLTVT.